The rows below give T cell receptor beta chains drawn from one sample of a study of shared clonotypes between healthy human individuals. Profiling relied on immunoSEQ multiplex PCR, and the TCRdb table lists in-frame clones only, not all of them. The sample lists about a million clones; 70% to 80% were seen once. Sequenced material: memory CD4+ T cells sorted from blood. The source of these receptors is a man aged 18-30 years in good health. Each CDR3 is given with its conserved first and last residue. The D gene is left open where the match is weak. The size of a clone is reported for some rows only, either as once, few or many, or as a class for expanded clones.

.	TRBD2	TRBJ2-5	TRBV6-1	CASSESPPLGGGGSQYF	TGTGCCAGCAGTGAAAGCCCTCCGCTGGGCGGGGGGGGGTCCCAGTACTTC
.	TRBD2	TRBJ2-3	TRBV7-2	CASSQLAGATDTQYF	TGTGCCAGCAGCCAATTAGCGGGGGCCACAGATACGCAGTATTTT
.	.	TRBJ1-5	TRBV28	CASSLLYQPQHF	TGTGCCAGCAGTTTATTATATCAGCCCCAGCATTTT
few	TRBD1	TRBJ1-2	TRBV9	CASSAGQVGGYTF	TGTGCCAGCAGCGCTGGACAGGTCGGTGGCTACACCTTC
.	TRBD1	TRBJ1-5	TRBV10-2	CASSPTGEAQPQHF	TGCGCCAGCAGCCCCACAGGGGAGGCACAGCCCCAGCATTTT
.	.	TRBJ2-3	TRBV5-1	CASSLRGDGTDTQYF	TGCGCCAGCAGCTTGAGGGGGGATGGCACAGATACGCAGTATTTT
.	TRBD1	TRBJ1-1	TRBV29-1	CSVEADRGGTEAFF	TGCAGCGTTGAAGCAGACAGGGGTGGCACTGAAGCTTTCTTT
.	.	TRBJ1-3	TRBV27	CASSSLTTAGNTIYF	TGTGCCAGCAGTTCCCTGACGACGGCTGGAAACACCATATATTTT
.	TRBD2	TRBJ2-1	TRBV5-4	CASSLMASGGNEQFF	TGTGCCAGCAGCTTGATGGCTAGCGGGGGCAATGAGCAGTTCTTC
few	.	TRBJ2-1	TRBV5-5	CASSLGEYNEQFF	TGTGCCAGCAGCTTGGGGGAATACAATGAGCAGTTCTTC
once	.	TRBJ1-2	TRBV19	CASRSGGLLNYGYTF	TGTGCCAGTAGAAGTGGGGGGCTGCTTAACTATGGCTACACCTTC
.	TRBD2	TRBJ2-3	TRBV11-2	CASSLSGLSGAPFTDTQYF	TGTGCCAGCAGCTTATCAGGGCTTAGCGGGGCCCCATTCACAGATACGCAGTATTTT
.	.	TRBJ2-3	TRBV6-1	CASSEVLRGGKDTQYF	TGTGCCAGCAGTGAGGTTTTGAGGGGCGGTAAAGATACGCAGTATTTT
few	.	TRBJ1-1	TRBV6-5	CASSYGRAGTEAFF	TGTGCCAGCAGTTATGGCAGGGCGGGCACTGAAGCTTTCTTT
.	.	TRBJ1-6	TRBV21-1	CASSKPMGSPLHF	TGTGCCAGCAGCAAACCCATGGGGTCACCCCTCCACTTT
.	.	TRBJ2-6	TRBV5-8	CASSLVGKSSGANVLTF	TGTGCCAGCAGCTTGGTAGGCAAGAGCTCTGGGGCCAACGTCCTGACTTTC
.	.	TRBJ2-7	TRBV6-1	CASSKGRYEQYF	TGTGCCAGCAGTAAAGGCCGCTACGAGCAGTACTTC
.	TRBD1	TRBJ2-7	TRBV30	CAWTPGQNHEQYF	TGTGCCTGGACGCCGGGACAGAATCACGAGCAGTACTTC
.	.	TRBJ2-5	TRBV6-5	CASSYGRKGGLETQYF	TGTGCCAGCAGTTACGGGAGAAAAGGGGGGCTAGAGACCCAGTACTTC
.	.	TRBJ2-3	TRBV7-9	CASSSNTGFGGTDTQYF	TGTGCCAGCAGTTCGAACACGGGATTTGGGGGCACAGATACGCAGTATTTT
.	TRBD1	TRBJ2-2	TRBV18	CASSPRIGQGAPIGELFF	TGTGCCAGCTCACCTCGTATCGGACAGGGGGCGCCTATCGGGGAGCTGTTTTTT
many	.	TRBJ1-2	TRBV10-2	CASSESGGEDGYTF	TGCGCCAGCAGTGAGTCGGGTGGGGAGGATGGCTACACCTTC
once	.	TRBJ1-1	TRBV6-6	CASSLRTGNTEAFF	TGTGCCAGCAGTTTGAGAACAGGGAACACTGAAGCTTTCTTT
once	.	TRBJ1-6	TRBV6-5	CASSAGRGSGSPLHF	TGTGCCAGCAGTGCGGGGAGGGGATCGGGATCACCCCTCCACTTT
few	TRBD1	TRBJ2-5	TRBV5-1	CASSLSGGYRETQYF	TGCGCCAGCAGCTTGTCAGGGGGCTATCGAGAGACCCAGTACTTC
few	.	TRBJ1-3	TRBV9	CASSVDGPTRGNTIYF	TGTGCCAGCAGCGTAGACGGCCCGACGAGAGGAAACACCATATATTTT
.	.	TRBJ1-3	TRBV7-2	CASSLGGNSGNTIYF	TGTGCCAGCAGCTTAGGGGGAAACTCTGGAAACACCATATATTTT
.	TRBD2	TRBJ2-7	TRBV11-2	CASSSGGPPPSYF	TGTGCCAGCAGTAGCGGGGGCCCGCCCCCCTCGTACTTC
.	.	TRBJ1-5	TRBV27	CASSPQALSNQPQHF	TGTGCCAGCAGTCCGCAAGCGCTTAGCAATCAGCCCCAGCATTTT
.	.	TRBJ1-1	TRBV10-2	CASSATGMNTEAFF	TGCGCCAGCAGCGCAACAGGGATGAACACTGAAGCTTTCTTT
.	.	TRBJ2-2	TRBV18	CASSPGVANTGELFF	TGTGCCAGCTCCCCAGGGGTAGCGAACACCGGGGAGCTGTTTTTT
few	TRBD1	TRBJ1-6	TRBV18	CASSPGLLDRGNSPLHF	TGTGCCAGCTCACCCGGACTCTTGGACAGGGGAAATTCACCCCTCCACTTT
.	.	TRBJ1-2	TRBV11-2	CASSFYWQGDGYTF	TGTGCCAGCAGCTTTTATTGGCAGGGTGATGGCTACACCTTC
.	.	TRBJ2-5	TRBV6-6	CASSYRIQETQYF	TGTGCCAGCAGTTACAGAATACAAGAGACCCAGTACTTC
.	.	TRBJ1-5	TRBV28	CASSLTPPAIRGQPQHF	TGTGCCAGCAGTTTGACTCCTCCAGCAATAAGGGGTCAGCCCCAGCATTTT
.	.	TRBJ1-2	TRBV18	CASSPNGGRDGYTF	TGTGCCAGCTCACCAAATGGAGGTCGGGATGGCTACACCTTC
.	.	TRBJ2-6	TRBV5-1	CASSLLISGANVLTF	TGCGCCAGCAGCTTGTTGATATCTGGGGCCAACGTCCTGACTTTC
few	.	TRBJ2-1	TRBV5-1	CASSLRTQRHEQFF	TGCGCCAGCAGTCTGAGGACCCAGCGGCATGAGCAGTTCTTC
.	.	TRBJ1-2	TRBV13	CASSLRSNYGYTF	TGTGCCAGCAGCTTACGCAGTAACTATGGCTACACCTTC
once	.	TRBJ1-5	TRBV18	CASSPQGSKPPHF	TGTGCCAGCTCACCACAGGGATCCAAACCCCCTCATTTT
.	.	TRBJ2-7	TRBV5-5	CASSLAIGSYEQYF	TGTGCCAGCAGCTTGGCCATTGGGAGCTACGAGCAGTACTTC
.	.	TRBJ2-1	TRBV19	CASSIGKSGRGFKNEQFF	TGTGCCAGTAGTATAGGTAAAAGTGGCCGCGGATTCAAGAATGAGCAGTTCTTC